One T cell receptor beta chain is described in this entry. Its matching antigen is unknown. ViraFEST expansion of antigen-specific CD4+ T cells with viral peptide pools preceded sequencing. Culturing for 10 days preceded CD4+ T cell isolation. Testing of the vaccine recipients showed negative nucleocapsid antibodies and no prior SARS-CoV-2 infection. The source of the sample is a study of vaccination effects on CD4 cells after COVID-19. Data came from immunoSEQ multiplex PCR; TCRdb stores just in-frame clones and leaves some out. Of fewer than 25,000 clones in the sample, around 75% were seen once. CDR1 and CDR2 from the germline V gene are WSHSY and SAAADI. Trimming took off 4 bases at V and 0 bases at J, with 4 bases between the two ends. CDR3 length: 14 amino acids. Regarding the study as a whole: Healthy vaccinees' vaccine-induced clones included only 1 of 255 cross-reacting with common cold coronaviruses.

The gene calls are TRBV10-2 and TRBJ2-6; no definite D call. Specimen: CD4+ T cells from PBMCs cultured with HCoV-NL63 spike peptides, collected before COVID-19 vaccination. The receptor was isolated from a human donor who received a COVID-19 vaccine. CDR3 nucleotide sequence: TGCGCCAGCAGTGCTAACTCTGGGGCCAACGTCCTGACTTTC. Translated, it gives CASSANSGANVLTF.